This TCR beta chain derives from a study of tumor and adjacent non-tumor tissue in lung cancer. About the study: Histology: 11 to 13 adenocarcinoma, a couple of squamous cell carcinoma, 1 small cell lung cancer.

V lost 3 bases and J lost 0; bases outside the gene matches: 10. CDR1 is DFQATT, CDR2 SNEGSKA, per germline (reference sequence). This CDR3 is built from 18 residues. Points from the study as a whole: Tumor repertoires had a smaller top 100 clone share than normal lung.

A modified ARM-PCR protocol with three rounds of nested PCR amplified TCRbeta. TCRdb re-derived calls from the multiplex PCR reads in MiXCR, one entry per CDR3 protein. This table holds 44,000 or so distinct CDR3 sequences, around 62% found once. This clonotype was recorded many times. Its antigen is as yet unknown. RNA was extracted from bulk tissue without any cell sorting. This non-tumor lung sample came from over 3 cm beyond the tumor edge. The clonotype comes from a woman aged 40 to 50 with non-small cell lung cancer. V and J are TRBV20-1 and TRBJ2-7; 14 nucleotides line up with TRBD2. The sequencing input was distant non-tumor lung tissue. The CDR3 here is CSARMPGLAGDLSYEQYF. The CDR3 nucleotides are TGCAGTGCTAGGATGCCGGGACTAGCGGGAGACCTCTCCTACGAGCAGTACTTC.